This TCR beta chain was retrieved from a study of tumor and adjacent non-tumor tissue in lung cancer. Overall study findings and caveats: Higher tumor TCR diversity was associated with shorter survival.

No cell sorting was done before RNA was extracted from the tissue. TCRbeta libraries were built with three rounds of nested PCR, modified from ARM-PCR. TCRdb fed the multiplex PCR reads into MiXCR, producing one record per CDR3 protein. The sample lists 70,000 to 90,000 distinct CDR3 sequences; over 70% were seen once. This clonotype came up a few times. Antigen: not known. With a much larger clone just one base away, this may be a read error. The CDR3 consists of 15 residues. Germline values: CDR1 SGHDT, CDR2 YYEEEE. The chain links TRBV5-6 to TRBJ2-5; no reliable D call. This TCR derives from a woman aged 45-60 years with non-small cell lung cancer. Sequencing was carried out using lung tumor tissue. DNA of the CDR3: TGTACCAGCATCTTCAACCGAAACCTCCAAGAGACCCAGTACTTC. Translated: CTSIFNRNLQETQYF.